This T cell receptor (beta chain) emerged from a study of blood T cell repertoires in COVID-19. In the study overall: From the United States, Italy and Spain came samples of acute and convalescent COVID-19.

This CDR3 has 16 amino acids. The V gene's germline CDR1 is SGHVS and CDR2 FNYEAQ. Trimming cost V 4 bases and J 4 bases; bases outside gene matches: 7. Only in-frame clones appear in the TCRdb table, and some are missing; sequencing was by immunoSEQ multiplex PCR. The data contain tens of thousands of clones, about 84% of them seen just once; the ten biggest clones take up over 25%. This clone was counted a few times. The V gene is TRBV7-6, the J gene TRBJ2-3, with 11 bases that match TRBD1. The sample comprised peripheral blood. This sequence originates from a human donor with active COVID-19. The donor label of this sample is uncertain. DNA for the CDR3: TGTGCCAGCAGCTCTCAGGACAGGGGGCGCCCAGATACGCAGTATTTT. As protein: CASSSQDRGRPDTQYF.